This TCR beta chain was sequenced in a study of control samples from healthy donors and cancer patients. This CDR3 comprises 13 residues. From germline, CDR1 is ENHRY and CDR2 SYGVKD. The V gene lost 2 bases and the J gene lost 2 bases, with 6 bases spanning the gap. Clones were sequenced by immunoSEQ multiplex PCR, and TCRdb holds only the in-frame ones, with some missing. The sample has around 120,000 clones, more than 70% seen once. The receptor comes from a woman between 65 and 79 years old in good health. Sample: blood. The chain carries TRBV10-3 and TRBJ1-1; no definite D call. The DNA of the CDR3 is TGTGCCATCAGTGAGACTACTAACACTGAAGCTTTCTTT. Translating it yields CAISETTNTEAFF.